These T cell receptor beta chains were read from a single sample in a study of T-cell memory formation after mild COVID-19. TCRdb independently ran MiXCR on the 5' RACE reads; one entry per CDR3 protein. The sample carries about 320,000 distinct CDR3 sequences, 14% recorded once. Sequences were obtained from PBMCs or a T cell subset sorted from them (not recorded which). The source is a man younger than 35 who had mild COVID-19 (a few samples of this study predate the infection). Cell type and time point are not known. CDR3s include the opening cysteine and the closing phenylalanine or tryptophan. A D gene is named only where the DNA matches it firmly. Expanded clones get a size class; other rows say once, few or many, or leave the size out.

size: few
D: -
J: TRBJ1-6
V: TRBV12-3/TRBV12-4
CDR3: CASSIRVDNSPLHF
DNA: TGTGCCAGCAGTATCAGGGTCGATAATTCACCCCTCCACTTT

size: few
D: -
J: TRBJ2-6
V: TRBV5-1
CDR3: CASSLRGVGSGANVLTF
DNA: TGCGCCAGCAGCTTGAGGGGTGTAGGCTCTGGGGCCAACGTCCTGACTTTC

size: -
D: -
J: TRBJ2-2
V: TRBV29-1
CDR3: CSVEESSGELFF
DNA: TGCAGCGTTGAAGAGTCGAGCGGGGAGCTGTTTTTT

size: few
D: TRBD2
J: TRBJ2-1
V: TRBV30
CDR3: CAWSAGGPYNEQFF
DNA: TGTGCCTGGAGTGCGGGGGGGCCCTACAATGAGCAGTTCTTC

size: few
D: -
J: TRBJ2-4
V: TRBV28
CDR3: CASSSGSRNIQYF
DNA: TGTGCCAGCAGTTCTGGAAGCCGAAACATTCAGTACTTC

size: -
D: -
J: TRBJ1-5
V: TRBV24-1
CDR3: CATSDTGQSNQPQHF
DNA: TGTGCCACCAGTGATACAGGCCAGAGCAATCAGCCCCAGCATTTT

size: many
D: -
J: TRBJ1-5
V: TRBV5-5
CDR3: CASSLGGTPNQPQHF
DNA: TGTGCCAGCAGCTTGGGAGGGACGCCCAATCAGCCCCAGCATTTT

size: -
D: -
J: TRBJ2-2
V: TRBV28
CDR3: CASSPFSQAFTGELFF
DNA: TGTGCCAGCAGTCCGTTTTCGCAGGCATTCACCGGGGAGCTGTTTTTT

size: -
D: TRBD2
J: TRBJ2-4
V: TRBV12-3/TRBV12-4
CDR3: CASSTRLAGGLKNIQYF
DNA: TGTGCCAGCAGTACCAGACTAGCGGGGGGACTAAAAAACATTCAGTACTTC

size: -
D: TRBD1
J: TRBJ1-1
V: TRBV20-1
CDR3: CSAIPDRERVGTEAFF
DNA: TGCAGTGCCATACCCGACAGGGAGAGAGTCGGCACTGAAGCTTTCTTT

size: -
D: TRBD2
J: TRBJ2-1
V: TRBV6-5
CDR3: CASSYSSGVFSEQFF
DNA: TGTGCCAGCAGTTATTCTAGCGGGGTGTTCAGTGAGCAGTTCTTC

size: few
D: -
J: TRBJ2-7
V: TRBV7-2
CDR3: CASSFYPGRKYEQYF
DNA: TGTGCCAGCAGCTTCTACCCCGGAAGGAAGTACGAGCAGTACTTC

size: few
D: -
J: TRBJ2-1
V: TRBV18
CDR3: CASSPGPGNSYNEQFF
DNA: TGTGCCAGCTCACCAGGACCTGGGAATTCCTACAATGAGCAGTTCTTC